These 6 T cell receptor beta chains were all obtained from the same sample, sequenced in a study of shared clonotypes between healthy human individuals (dated by TCRdb to about 2020). CD8 naive samples consisted of CD45RO-negative cells that were positively selected for CCR7, yielding a CD45RA+CCR7+ population without TemRA cells. Libraries were constructed by the immunoSEQ multiplex PCR assay. Not all clones reach the TCRdb copy of this immuneACCESS table, which keeps in-frame sequences only. Checked studies attribute under half of the gap to unresolved V genes and leave the rest unexplained. This sample lists around 650,000 clones; approximately 96% were detected once. Of the sample, about 0.12% falls within the top ten clones. Source material: naive CD8+ T cells sorted from blood. The cell subset or site label of this sample denotes: CD45RA+CCR7+. These receptor sequences come from a woman aged 25 to 45 in good health.

The gene calls are TRBV28 and TRBJ2-7, with 10 nucleotides matching TRBD2. This CDR3 comprises 16 residues. Germline loops: CDR1 MDHEN, CDR2 SYDVKM. Trimming at V came to 6 bases and at J to 3 bases, leaving 11 bases not matched to a gene. The CDR3 nucleotides read TGTGCCAGCAGCGTAATAGGACTAGCGGAACTCTACGAGCAGTACTTC. This translates into CASSVIGLAELYEQYF. Based on the CDR3 plus reference TRBV28 and TRBJ2-7, the full variable domain is DVKVTQSSRYLVKRTGEKVFLECVQDMDHENMFWYRQDPGLGLRLIYFSYDVKMKEKGDIPEGYSVSREKKERFSLILESASTNQTSMYLCASSVIGLAELYEQYFGPGTRLTVT.

The chain employs TRBV21-1 and TRBJ1-5. TRBV21-1 is a pseudogene. This CDR3 has 16 amino acids. The DNA for the CDR3 is TGTGCCAGCAGCCCCTGGGGGGAGTTGGGCAATCAGCCCCAGCATTTT. Translation gives CASSPWGELGNQPQHF.

This clone was counted once. The chain uses TRBV10-3 and TRBJ1-2; no clear D gene. There are 15 residues in the CDR3. V lost 1 base and J lost 5, with 14 bases in between. Germline assignment: CDR1 ENHRY and CDR2 SYGVKD. Written as DNA, the CDR3 is TGTGCCATCAGTGAGTTTAATGGGCAGGATTATGGCTACACCTTC. This codes for CAISEFNGQDYGYTF.

The chain carries TRBV11-2 and TRBJ2-5; the D gene is possibly TRBD1 (6 bases). Germline V gene sequence: CDR1 SGHAT, CDR2 FQNNGV. V shed 4 bases and J shed 0 bases, with 9 bases lying between them. This CDR3 region has 14 residues. The CDR3 spells CASSWNRDQETQYF. The DNA of the CDR3 is TGTGCCAGCAGCTGGAACAGGGACCAAGAGACCCAGTACTTC.

The rearrangement uses TRBV30 and TRBJ2-7; D not resolved. Trimming pared 0 bases from V and 7 bases from J, leaving 13 bases between. CDR3 length equals 13 residues. The germline V gene has CDR1 GTSNPN and CDR2 SVGIG (reference sequence). CDR3 sequence (DNA): TGTGCCTGGAGTGTAGTGCAGTCTCGTGAGCAGTACTTC. This gives the protein CAWSVVQSREQYF.

The chain is built from TRBV5-1 and TRBJ2-5; TRBD1 matches 9 bases. The DNA matches TRBJ2-7 better at its end, which makes the J call doubtful. The CDR3 runs 19 residues. The germline V gene has CDR1 SGHRS and CDR2 YFSETQ. As DNA, the CDR3 is TGCGCCAGCAGCTTGGAGGGGACAGGGAGGTACTCCGGATCCTACGAGCAGTACTTC. It yields the protein CASSLEGTGRYSGSYEQYF.